This T cell receptor beta chain derives from a study of graft-versus-host responses after intestinal transplantation. Generated by immunoSEQ multiplex PCR, the TCRdb table keeps only in-frame clones and is missing some. The sample contains some 85,000 clones, around 93% of which appear only once. V lost 5 bases and J lost 2; bases outside the gene matches: 8. The germline V gene has CDR1 LNHDA and CDR2 SQIVND (reference sequence). This CDR3 is built from 16 residues. As regards this clone: Its target is not known.

The V and J genes are TRBV19 and TRBJ2-7; 11 bases match TRBD2. Sequenced material: unstimulated CD8+ T cells sorted from spleen or lymph node cells, taken before transplant. The receptor's source is a human donor who was the organ donor for an intestinal transplant. This CDR3 reads CASSPNLAGGPYEQYF. The CDR3 DNA is TGTGCCAGTAGTCCGAATCTAGCGGGGGGACCCTACGAGCAGTACTTC.